The rows below give T cell receptor beta chains drawn from one sample of a study of T-cell memory formation after mild COVID-19. TCRdb redid the calling of the 5' RACE reads with MiXCR, one entry per CDR3 protein. The data show over 300,000 distinct CDR3 sequences, around a fifth seen once. The specimen sequenced was PBMCs or a T cell subset sorted from them (not recorded which). The receptors shown here come from a man aged 18 to 29 who had mild COVID-19 (a few samples of this study predate the infection). Cell type and time point are not known. Both conserved end residues are part of each CDR3. The D gene is left open where the match is weak. Size values are once, few and many counts, or a class for expanded clones, and some rows have none.

clone size: -
J gene: TRBJ2-1
D gene: -
V gene: TRBV4-2
CDR3 DNA: TGTGCCAGCAGCCCATGGGGCAGTATGAGCTCCTACAATGAGCAGTTCTTC
CDR3 protein: CASSPWGSMSSYNEQFF

clone size: few
J gene: TRBJ2-1
D gene: -
V gene: TRBV7-9
CDR3 DNA: TGTGCCAGCAGCTTTCCCGGGACATCCTCCTACAATGAGCAGTTCTTC
CDR3 protein: CASSFPGTSSYNEQFF

clone size: -
J gene: TRBJ2-1
D gene: -
V gene: TRBV28
CDR3 DNA: TGTGCCAGCAAGCCTCCGGGACACTACAATGAGCAGTTCTTC
CDR3 protein: CASKPPGHYNEQFF

clone size: -
J gene: TRBJ1-1
D gene: -
V gene: TRBV7-2
CDR3 DNA: TGTGCCAGCAGGCCGGGGGCGCGGGGCACTGAAGCTTTCTTT
CDR3 protein: CASRPGARGTEAFF

clone size: few
J gene: TRBJ2-7
D gene: -
V gene: TRBV6-5
CDR3 DNA: TGTGCCAGCGGTGGGGGGCCAGCCTACGAGCAGTACTTC
CDR3 protein: CASGGGPAYEQYF

clone size: -
J gene: TRBJ2-3
D gene: TRBD2
V gene: TRBV5-1
CDR3 DNA: TGCGCCAGCAGCGGAGGACTAGCCCTAACCCCTAATACGCAGTATTTT
CDR3 protein: CASSGGLALTPNTQYF

clone size: few
J gene: TRBJ1-2
D gene: TRBD1
V gene: TRBV27
CDR3 DNA: TGTGCCAGCAGGGGTCCATCGACAGGGTATGGCTACACCTTC
CDR3 protein: CASRGPSTGYGYTF

clone size: few
J gene: TRBJ1-2
D gene: -
V gene: TRBV6-5
CDR3 DNA: TGTGCCAGCAGTTACTCGCTGGGGGCGGACACCCCCCTCGATGGCTACACCTTC
CDR3 protein: CASSYSLGADTPLDGYTF

clone size: few
J gene: TRBJ2-7
D gene: TRBD1
V gene: TRBV20-1
CDR3 DNA: TGCAGTGCTGGACAGGGATACTCCTACGAGCAGTACTTC
CDR3 protein: CSAGQGYSYEQYF

clone size: few
J gene: TRBJ1-1
D gene: -
V gene: TRBV4-1
CDR3 DNA: TGCGCCAGCAGCCAAGAGGGCAGGGGCCGCTTCACTGAAGCTTTCTTT
CDR3 protein: CASSQEGRGRFTEAFF

clone size: once
J gene: TRBJ2-1
D gene: -
V gene: TRBV6-1
CDR3 DNA: TGTGCCAGCAGTGATTGGGACACGACCTACAATGAGCAGTTCTTC
CDR3 protein: CASSDWDTTYNEQFF

clone size: few
J gene: TRBJ2-1
D gene: -
V gene: TRBV12-3/TRBV12-4
CDR3 DNA: TGTGCCAGCAACCTACAGGGAAGGCCGAAGCAGTTCTTC
CDR3 protein: CASNLQGRPKQFF

clone size: few
J gene: TRBJ2-7
D gene: TRBD1
V gene: TRBV29-1
CDR3 DNA: TGCAGCGTGAGTCCTGGGACAGGGGCCTACGAGCAGTACTTC
CDR3 protein: CSVSPGTGAYEQYF

clone size: -
J gene: TRBJ2-2
D gene: -
V gene: TRBV12-3/TRBV12-4
CDR3 DNA: TGTGCCAGCACTTTCACCGGGGAGCTGTTTTTT
CDR3 protein: CASTFTGELFF

clone size: few
J gene: TRBJ2-1
D gene: -
V gene: TRBV20-1
CDR3 DNA: TGCAGTGCTAGAGGTGGGAACGAAATCCTAGCTTCCTACAATGAGCAGTTCTTC
CDR3 protein: CSARGGNEILASYNEQFF

clone size: -
J gene: TRBJ2-7
D gene: -
V gene: TRBV9
CDR3 DNA: TGTGCCAGCAGCGCTGACGCGGGGACACCCTACGAGCAGTACTTC
CDR3 protein: CASSADAGTPYEQYF

clone size: many
J gene: TRBJ1-1
D gene: -
V gene: TRBV12-3/TRBV12-4
CDR3 DNA: TGTGCCAGCAGACCGACACGAATAACTGAAGCTTTCTTT
CDR3 protein: CASRPTRITEAFF

clone size: -
J gene: TRBJ2-5
D gene: -
V gene: TRBV5-4
CDR3 DNA: TGTGCCAGCAGCTTGTACGCGGGAGAGACCCAGTACTTC
CDR3 protein: CASSLYAGETQYF

clone size: few
J gene: TRBJ1-4
D gene: -
V gene: TRBV20-1
CDR3 DNA: TGCAGTGCTAGTCACAGAACAACTAATGAAAAACTGTTTTTT
CDR3 protein: CSASHRTTNEKLFF

clone size: -
J gene: TRBJ2-7
D gene: TRBD1
V gene: TRBV25-1
CDR3 DNA: TGTGCCAGCAGTGGCCCTACAGGGGGAGCATCTGAGCAGTACTTC
CDR3 protein: CASSGPTGGASEQYF

clone size: few
J gene: TRBJ2-1
D gene: -
V gene: TRBV5-1
CDR3 DNA: TGCGCCAGCAGTCGGCTGGGGAACTACAATGAGCAGTTCTTC
CDR3 protein: CASSRLGNYNEQFF

clone size: -
J gene: TRBJ1-2
D gene: TRBD1
V gene: TRBV10-3
CDR3 DNA: TGTGCCATCAGTGCCAGGGGGCCGGAGTATGGCTACACCTTC
CDR3 protein: CAISARGPEYGYTF

clone size: -
J gene: TRBJ2-3
D gene: -
V gene: TRBV5-1
CDR3 DNA: TGCGCCAGCAGCTTGGTTGGGCAGCTTAGCACAGATACGCAGTATTTT
CDR3 protein: CASSLVGQLSTDTQYF

clone size: -
J gene: TRBJ2-5
D gene: TRBD1
V gene: TRBV2
CDR3 DNA: TGTGCCAGCAAGGACAGGGGGCAGGAGACCCAGTACTTC
CDR3 protein: CASKDRGQETQYF

clone size: few
J gene: TRBJ2-1
D gene: TRBD2
V gene: TRBV6-1
CDR3 DNA: TGTGCCAGCAGATTGGGACTAGCGGGGCGCAATGAGCAGTTCTTC
CDR3 protein: CASRLGLAGRNEQFF

clone size: few
J gene: TRBJ2-3
D gene: -
V gene: TRBV5-1
CDR3 DNA: TGCGCCAGCAGCTTGTCGGGGAAGGGTACGCAGTATTTT
CDR3 protein: CASSLSGKGTQYF

clone size: few
J gene: TRBJ2-2
D gene: TRBD1
V gene: TRBV20-1
CDR3 DNA: TGCAGTGCTAGGGGGGCTGACAGGGAGAACACCGGGGAGCTGTTTTTT
CDR3 protein: CSARGADRENTGELFF

clone size: -
J gene: TRBJ2-2
D gene: TRBD1
V gene: TRBV11-3
CDR3 DNA: TGTGCCAGCAGCTCCCAGGGGGTAAACACCTGGGAGCTGTTTTTT
CDR3 protein: CASSSQGVNTWELFF

clone size: few
J gene: TRBJ2-3
D gene: -
V gene: TRBV6-5
CDR3 DNA: TGTGCCAGCAGTTACTCGATGTGGCGGAGGGATACGCAGTATTTT
CDR3 protein: CASSYSMWRRDTQYF

clone size: -
J gene: TRBJ2-1
D gene: -
V gene: TRBV4-3
CDR3 DNA: TGCGCCAGCAGCCCATTCTCGGACCCCACATACAATGAGCAGTTCTTC
CDR3 protein: CASSPFSDPTYNEQFF

clone size: -
J gene: TRBJ2-6
D gene: -
V gene: TRBV2
CDR3 DNA: TGTGCCAGCACCTCGTCTGGGGCCAACGTCCTGACTTTC
CDR3 protein: CASTSSGANVLTF

clone size: -
J gene: TRBJ1-5
D gene: TRBD1
V gene: TRBV20-1
CDR3 DNA: TGCAGTGCTCATTCGACAGGGAGGCAGCCCCAGCATTTT
CDR3 protein: CSAHSTGRQPQHF

clone size: few
J gene: TRBJ1-5
D gene: TRBD1
V gene: TRBV20-1
CDR3 DNA: TGCAGTGCCGAAGCCGGGACAGGAAATCAGCCCCAGCATTTT
CDR3 protein: CSAEAGTGNQPQHF

clone size: -
J gene: TRBJ2-1
D gene: -
V gene: TRBV7-2
CDR3 DNA: TGTGCCAGCAGCCGGGTGGGGCTTGAGCAGTTCTTC
CDR3 protein: CASSRVGLEQFF

clone size: -
J gene: TRBJ1-2
D gene: -
V gene: TRBV7-9
CDR3 DNA: TGTGCCAGCAGCGTCCCGGGAACAATAAACTATGGCTACACCTTC
CDR3 protein: CASSVPGTINYGYTF

clone size: few
J gene: TRBJ1-2
D gene: TRBD1
V gene: TRBV12-3/TRBV12-4
CDR3 DNA: TGTGCCAGCATGACGGACAGGGGGTTTGGCTACACCTTC
CDR3 protein: CASMTDRGFGYTF

clone size: few
J gene: TRBJ2-5
D gene: -
V gene: TRBV5-1
CDR3 DNA: TGCGCCAGCAGCCTTACCTTCGGGCCCGGGGAGACCCAGTACTTC
CDR3 protein: CASSLTFGPGETQYF

clone size: -
J gene: TRBJ2-2
D gene: TRBD2
V gene: TRBV7-2
CDR3 DNA: TGTGCCAGCAGCCTCACGGGCCTAGCGGGGGGTCTCAACACCGGGGAGCTGTTTTTT
CDR3 protein: CASSLTGLAGGLNTGELFF

clone size: many
J gene: TRBJ2-3
D gene: -
V gene: TRBV5-1
CDR3 DNA: TGCGCCAGCAGCTTACCCACGGACAGCACAGATACGCAGTATTTT
CDR3 protein: CASSLPTDSTDTQYF

clone size: once
J gene: TRBJ2-3
D gene: -
V gene: TRBV11-2
CDR3 DNA: TGTGCCAGCAGCTTAGCTATGACAGATACGCAGTATTTT
CDR3 protein: CASSLAMTDTQYF